This T cell receptor beta chain was obtained from a study of response to subunit inactivated influenza vaccine. Points from the study as a whole: Authors suggested few new T cells are recruited by each seasonal influenza vaccination.

This clonotype has a handful of counts. Its antigen is not identified. MiXCR was run by TCRdb on the RT-PCR reads, yielding one entry per CDR3 protein. The sample carries about 700,000 distinct CDR3 sequences, more than 11% recorded once. The CDR3 has 14 residues. The germline gives CDR1 MGHRA, CDR2 YSYEKL. V shed 2 bases and J shed 7 bases, with 9 bases lying between them. This clonotype originated in a man aged 45 to 65 who received an inactivated influenza vaccine. Sequenced material: PBMCs from blood, taken roughly 2 weeks before vaccination. The chain has TRBV4-1 and TRBJ1-6; D ambiguous. The CDR3 DNA reads TGCGCCAGCAGCCAACGGTTGGGCAATTCACCCCTCCACTTT. Translating it yields CASSQRLGNSPLHF.